This T cell receptor (beta chain) was sequenced in a study of T cell repertoires in cytomegalovirus infection. Background on the study: The public TCR beta signatures pointed to both CMV infection and matching HLA type. General observations from the study: What dominated the ex vivo response were HLA-C-restricted CMV-specific TCR beta clonotypes. Cumulated frequencies of public TCR beta families served to identify carriers of CMV plus the relevant HLA.

TCRdb used MiXCR to reprocess the reads, holding one entry per CDR3 protein. The sample includes more than 400,000 distinct CDR3 sequences, approximately 25% of them seen just once. With regard to this clonotype: The antigen remains undetermined.

Germline V gene sequence: CDR1 DFQATT, CDR2 SNEGSKA (reference sequence). The CDR3 runs 16 residues. V shed 3 bases, J shed 0 bases, and the junction held 9 bases outside the gene matches. The sequenced material came from PBMCs. The J gene is TRBJ1-1, the V gene TRBV20-1; the match to TRBD1 covers 8 bases. This TCR derives from a human donor in good health (CMV status not recorded). Some clones in this sample may be carry-over from other donors' samples. The CDR3 region is CSASKYGQGLNTEAFF. DNA for the CDR3: TGCAGTGCTAGCAAATATGGACAGGGTTTGAACACTGAAGCTTTCTTT.